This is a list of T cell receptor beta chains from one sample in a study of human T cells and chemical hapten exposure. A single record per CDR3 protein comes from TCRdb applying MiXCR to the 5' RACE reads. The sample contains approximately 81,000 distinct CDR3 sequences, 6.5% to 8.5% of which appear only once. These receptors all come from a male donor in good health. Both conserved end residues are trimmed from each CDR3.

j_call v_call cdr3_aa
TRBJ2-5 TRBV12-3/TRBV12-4 ASSLARTGRQETQY
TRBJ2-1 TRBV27 ASSLEGRDRDEQF
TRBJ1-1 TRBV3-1 ASSPFQQGRRTEAF
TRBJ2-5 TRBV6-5 ASSYSTNVETQY
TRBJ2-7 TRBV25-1 ASRTGQVPYEQY
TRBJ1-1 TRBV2 ASTDGGADTEAF
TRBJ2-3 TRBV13 ASSFTDTQY
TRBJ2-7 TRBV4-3 ASSQGLSYEQY
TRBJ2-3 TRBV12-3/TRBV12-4 ASSLEGTGTDTQY
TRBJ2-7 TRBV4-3 ASSQEGPGYEQY
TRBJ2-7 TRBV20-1 SAGSARDGAYEQY
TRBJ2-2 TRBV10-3 AISQGDGNTGELF
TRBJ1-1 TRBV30 ACPTGSTEAF
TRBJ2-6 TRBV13 ASSLGGHGANVLT
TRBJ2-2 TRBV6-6 ASSYLPGLAGEANTGELF
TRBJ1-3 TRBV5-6 ASRSKGVRRSGNTIY
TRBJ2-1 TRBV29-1 SVVRGGLNEQF
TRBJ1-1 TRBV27 ASSLTTNTEAF
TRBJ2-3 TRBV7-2 ASSLEGGGSWGTDTQY
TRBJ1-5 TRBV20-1 SAPAGNSNQPQH
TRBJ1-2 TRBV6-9 ASSPEGSNYGYT
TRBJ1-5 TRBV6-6 ASSYQPDRDGNQPQH
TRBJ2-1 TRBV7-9 ASSSQGTAPRGYNEQF
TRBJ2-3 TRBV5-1 ASSLNRGGSRADTQY
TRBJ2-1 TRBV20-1 SAIGGGASYNEQF
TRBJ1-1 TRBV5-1 ASSQQGFTEAF
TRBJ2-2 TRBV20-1 SAQTHFVPNTGELF
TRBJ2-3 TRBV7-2 ASSRETDTQY
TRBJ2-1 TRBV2 ASRGQGATYNEQF
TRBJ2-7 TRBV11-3 ASSLDTSYEQY
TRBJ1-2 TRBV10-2 ASSEGIQGGLTYGYT
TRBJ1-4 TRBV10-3 AISAGQGITNEKLF
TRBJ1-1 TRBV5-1 ASSGRPNTEAF
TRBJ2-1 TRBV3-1 ASSPNSGAFYNEQF
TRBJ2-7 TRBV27 ASAPNRGLPYEQY
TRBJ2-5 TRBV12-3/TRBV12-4 ASSLGPQETQY
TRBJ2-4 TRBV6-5 ATRGSGAKNIQY
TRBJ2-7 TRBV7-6 ASSSGEEQY
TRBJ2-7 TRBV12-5 ASGKEVYEQY
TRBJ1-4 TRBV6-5 ASSSTGGLNEKLF